The clone carrying this T cell receptor (beta chain) was picked up many times. Its target is unknown. The length of the CDR3 is 15 residues. V trimming: 3 bases; J trimming: 5 bases; junction bases outside the gene matches: 5. CDR1 MNHNS and CDR2 SASEGT come from the germline V gene. Each hyperthyroidism patient was newly diagnosed, with under 2 months' duration, and aged 18 to 65. From RNA, the CDR3 regions of TCR beta chains were amplified and sequenced. A first-round RT-PCR used HTBI primers, followed by a second-round multiplex PCR. One entry per CDR3 protein results from TCRdb running MiXCR on the multiplex PCR reads. The sample holds hundreds of thousands of distinct CDR3 sequences, 20% to 25% seen once. These data belong to a study of Graves' ophthalmopathy and Graves' hyperthyroidism. Study context: At initial diagnosis, peripheral blood was obtained, and this preceded any treatment. Notes on the study in general: Discrimination between ophthalmopathy and stable hyperthyroidism by a 13-signature model showed approximately 89% sensitivity and about 80% specificity.

The sample taken for sequencing was peripheral blood. The source of this sequence is a woman between 18 and 30 years old with stable Graves' hyperthyroidism. Some clones in this sample may be carry-over from other donors' samples. The rearrangement uses TRBV6-1 and TRBJ1-5; the match to TRBD1 covers 9 bases. Here the CDR3 reads CASSERGTGYQPQHF. CDR3 DNA: TGTGCCAGCAGTGAGCGAGGGACAGGGTATCAGCCCCAGCATTTT.